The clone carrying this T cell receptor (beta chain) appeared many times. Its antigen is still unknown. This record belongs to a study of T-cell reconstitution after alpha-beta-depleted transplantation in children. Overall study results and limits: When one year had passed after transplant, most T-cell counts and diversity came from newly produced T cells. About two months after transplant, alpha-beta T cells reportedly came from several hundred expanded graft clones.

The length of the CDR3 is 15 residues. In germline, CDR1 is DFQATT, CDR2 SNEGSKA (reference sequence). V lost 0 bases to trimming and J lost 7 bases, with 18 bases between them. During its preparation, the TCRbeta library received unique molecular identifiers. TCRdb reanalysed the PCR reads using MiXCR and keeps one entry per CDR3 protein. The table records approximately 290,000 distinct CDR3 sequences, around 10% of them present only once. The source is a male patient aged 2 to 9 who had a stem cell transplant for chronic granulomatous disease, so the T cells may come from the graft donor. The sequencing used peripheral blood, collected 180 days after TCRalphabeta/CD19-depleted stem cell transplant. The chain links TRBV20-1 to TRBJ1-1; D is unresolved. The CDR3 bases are TGCAGTGCTAGAGATAGCGGGAAGTTGGGTGTTGAAGCTTTCTTT. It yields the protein CSARDSGKLGVEAFF.